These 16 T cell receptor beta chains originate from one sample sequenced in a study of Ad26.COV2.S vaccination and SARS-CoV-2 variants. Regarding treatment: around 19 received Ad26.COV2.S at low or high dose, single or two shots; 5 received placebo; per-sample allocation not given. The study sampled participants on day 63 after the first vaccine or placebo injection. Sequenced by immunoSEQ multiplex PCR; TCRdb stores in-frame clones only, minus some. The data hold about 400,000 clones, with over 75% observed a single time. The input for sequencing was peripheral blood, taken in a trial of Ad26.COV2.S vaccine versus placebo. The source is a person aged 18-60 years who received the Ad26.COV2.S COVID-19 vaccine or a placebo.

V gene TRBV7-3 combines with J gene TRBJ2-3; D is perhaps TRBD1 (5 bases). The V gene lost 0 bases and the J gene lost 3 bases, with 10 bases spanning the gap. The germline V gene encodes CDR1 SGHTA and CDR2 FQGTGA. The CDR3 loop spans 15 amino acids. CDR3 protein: CASSLTGHITDTQYF. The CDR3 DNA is TGTGCCAGCAGCTTAACCGGACACATTACAGATACGCAGTATTTT.

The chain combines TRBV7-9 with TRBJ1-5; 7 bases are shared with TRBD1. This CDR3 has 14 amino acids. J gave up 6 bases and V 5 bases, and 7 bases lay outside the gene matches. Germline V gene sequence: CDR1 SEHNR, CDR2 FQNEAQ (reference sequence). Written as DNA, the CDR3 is TGTGCCAGCAGCCTACAGGGGCTTGGTCAGCCCCAGCATTTT. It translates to CASSLQGLGQPQHF.

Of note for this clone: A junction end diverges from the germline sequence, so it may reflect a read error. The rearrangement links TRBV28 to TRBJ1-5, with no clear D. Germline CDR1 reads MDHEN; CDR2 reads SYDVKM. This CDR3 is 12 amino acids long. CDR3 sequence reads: CRSGSQNQPQHF. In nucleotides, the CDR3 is TGCAGATCCGGGTCCCAAAATCAGCCCCAGCATTTT.

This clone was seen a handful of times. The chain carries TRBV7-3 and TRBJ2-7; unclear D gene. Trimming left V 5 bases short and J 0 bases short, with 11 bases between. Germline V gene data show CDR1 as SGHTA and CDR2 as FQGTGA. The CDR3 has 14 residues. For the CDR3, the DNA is TGTGCCAGCAGCCCCGACTCTTACTCCTACGAGCAGTACTTC. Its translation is CASSPDSYSYEQYF. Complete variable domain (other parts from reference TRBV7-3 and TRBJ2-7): GAGVSQTPSNKVTEKGKYVELRCDPISGHTALYWYRQSLGQGPEFLIYFQGTGAADDSGLPNDRFFAVRPEGSVSTLKIQRTERGDSAVYLCASSPDSYSYEQYFGPGTRLTVT.

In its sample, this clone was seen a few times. The CDR3, as DNA: TGTGCCAGCAGCTCACCTATTCGGGACCTGAGCTCCTACAATGAGCAGTTCTTC. As protein: CASSSPIRDLSSYNEQFF. This chain links TRBV7-9 with TRBJ2-1; D could derive from TRBD1 or TRBD2 (5 bases each). Germline CDR1 is SEHNR and CDR2 is FQNEAQ (reference sequence). The CDR3 has 18 amino acids. Trimming removed 4 bases from V and 0 bases from J, with 19 bases in between.

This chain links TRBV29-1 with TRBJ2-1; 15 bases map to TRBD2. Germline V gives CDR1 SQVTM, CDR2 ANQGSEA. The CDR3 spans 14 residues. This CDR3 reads CTSLGTSGRNEQFF. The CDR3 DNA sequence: TGCACCTCCTTGGGGACTAGCGGGAGGAATGAGCAGTTCTTC.

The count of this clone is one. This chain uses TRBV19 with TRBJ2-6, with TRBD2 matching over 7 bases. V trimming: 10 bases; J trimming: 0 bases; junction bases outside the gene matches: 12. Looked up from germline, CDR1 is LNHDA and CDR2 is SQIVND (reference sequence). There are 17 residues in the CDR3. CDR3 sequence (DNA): TGTGCCACAACGGAGACTAGCATCAACTCTGGGGCCAACGTCCTGACTTTC. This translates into CATTETSINSGANVLTF.

The CDR3 coding sequence is TGTGCCAGCAGCTTGGGGGGGTTGGAGCAGTTCTTC. Encoded protein: CASSLGGLEQFF. The V call is TRBV7-9, the J call TRBJ2-1, with TRBD2 matching 7 bases. The CDR3 runs to 12 residues. CDR1 SEHNR and CDR2 FQNEAQ come from the germline V gene (reference sequence). V was pared by 3 bases and J by 10 bases, with 3 bases of the junction left unmatched. The full variable domain, rest sourced from reference TRBV7-9 and TRBJ2-1, is DTGVSQNPRHKITKRGQNVTFRCDPISEHNRLYWYRQTLGQGPEFLTYFQNEAQLEKSRLLSDRFSAERPKGSFSTLEIQRTEQGDSAMYLCASSLGGLEQFFGPGTRLTVL.

CDR3 protein: CASSLLSWDSYNSPLHF. Written as DNA, the CDR3 is TGTGCCAGCTCACTACTTTCCTGGGATTCCTATAATTCACCCCTCCACTTT. V and J are TRBV18 and TRBJ1-6; D unclear. The CDR3 is 17 amino acids. Trimming pared 4 bases from V and 1 base from J, leaving 14 bases between. The germline CDR1 and CDR2 sequences are KGHSH and LQKENI. Drawing the rest from reference TRBV18 and TRBJ1-6, the complete variable domain is NAGVMQNPRHLVRRRGQEARLRCSPMKGHSHVYWYRQLPEEGLKFMVYLQKENIIDESGMPKERFSAEFPKEGPSILRIQQVVRGDSAAYFCASSLLSWDSYNSPLHFGNGTRLTVT.

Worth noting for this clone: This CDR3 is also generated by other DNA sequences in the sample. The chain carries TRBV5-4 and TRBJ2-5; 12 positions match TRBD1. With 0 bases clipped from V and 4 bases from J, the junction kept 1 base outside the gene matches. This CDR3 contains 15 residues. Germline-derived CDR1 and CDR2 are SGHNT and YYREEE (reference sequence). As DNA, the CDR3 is TGTGCCAGCAGCTTGGGGGACAGGGGGCGAGAGACCCAGTACTTC. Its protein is CASSLGDRGRETQYF. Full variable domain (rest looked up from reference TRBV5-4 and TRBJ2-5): ETGVTQSPTHLIKTRGQQVTLRCSSQSGHNTVSWYQQALGQGPQFIFQYYREEENGRGNFPPRFSGLQFPNYSSELNVNALELDDSALYLCASSLGDRGRETQYFGPGTRLLVL.

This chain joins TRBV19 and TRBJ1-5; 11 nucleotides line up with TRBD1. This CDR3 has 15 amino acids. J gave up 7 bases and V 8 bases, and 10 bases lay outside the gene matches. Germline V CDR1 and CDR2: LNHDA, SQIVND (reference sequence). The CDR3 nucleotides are TGTGCCAGTGGGGGACAGGGGGGAAAGAGGCAGCCCCAGCATTTT. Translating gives CASGGQGGKRQPQHF.

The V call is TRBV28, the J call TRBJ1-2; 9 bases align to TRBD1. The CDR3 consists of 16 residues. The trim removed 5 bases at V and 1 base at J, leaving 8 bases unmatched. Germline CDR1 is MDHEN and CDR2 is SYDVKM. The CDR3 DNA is TGTGCCAGCAGTGTAGGACCGGGACAGGGTAACTATGGCTACACCTTC. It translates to CASSVGPGQGNYGYTF.

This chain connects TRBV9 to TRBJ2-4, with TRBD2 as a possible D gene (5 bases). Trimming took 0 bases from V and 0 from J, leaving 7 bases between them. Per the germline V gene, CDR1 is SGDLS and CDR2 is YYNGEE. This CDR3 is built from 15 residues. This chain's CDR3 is CASSVVALAKNIQYF. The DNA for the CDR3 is TGTGCCAGCAGCGTAGTAGCGCTAGCCAAAAACATTCAGTACTTC.

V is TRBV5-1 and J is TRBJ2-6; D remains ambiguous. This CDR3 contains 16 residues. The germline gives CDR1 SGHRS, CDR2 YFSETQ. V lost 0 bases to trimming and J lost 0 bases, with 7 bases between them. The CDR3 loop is CASSLAGASGANVLTF. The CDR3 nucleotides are TGCGCCAGCAGCTTGGCGGGTGCCTCTGGGGCCAACGTCCTGACTTTC.

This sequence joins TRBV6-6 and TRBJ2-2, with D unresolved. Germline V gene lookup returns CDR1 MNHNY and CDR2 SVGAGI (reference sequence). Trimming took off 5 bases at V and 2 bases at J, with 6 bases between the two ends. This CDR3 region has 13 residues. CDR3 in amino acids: CASSLLNTGELFF. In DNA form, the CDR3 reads TGTGCCAGCAGTCTCCTCAACACCGGGGAGCTGTTTTTT.

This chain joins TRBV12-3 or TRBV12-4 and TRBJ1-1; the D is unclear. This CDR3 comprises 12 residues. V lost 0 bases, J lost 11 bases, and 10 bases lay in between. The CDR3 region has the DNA TGTGCCAGCAGTTTAGCCTTAAGTGGGGCTTTCTTT. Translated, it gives CASSLALSGAFF.